This T cell receptor beta chain derives from a study of T cell repertoires in cytomegalovirus infection. Study as a whole: Based on public TCR beta signatures, there were indications of CMV infection and of a matching HLA type.

Study results and limitations: Totalled public TCR beta family frequency picked out people who carried CMV plus the relevant HLA. HLA-C-restricted TCR beta clonotypes specific for CMV led the ex vivo response.

CDR1 is MNHEY and CDR2 is SVGAGI in the germline V gene. Trimming took off 4 bases at V and 9 bases at J, with 17 bases between the two ends. The CDR3 has 14 amino acids. TCRdb fed the reads into MiXCR, producing one record per CDR3 protein. The data hold approximately 700,000 distinct CDR3 sequences, with about 40% observed a single time. A word on this clonotype: Its antigen remains unknown.

The sequencing sample was made of PBMCs. The source of this sequence is a human donor in good health (CMV status not recorded). Some clones in this sample may be carry-over from other donors' samples. The V and J genes are TRBV6-5 and TRBJ2-3; D not certain. For the CDR3, the DNA is TGTGCCAGCAGTTTCCGGGCGGACGCCGGGACGCAGTATTTT. Translated, it gives CASSFRADAGTQYF.